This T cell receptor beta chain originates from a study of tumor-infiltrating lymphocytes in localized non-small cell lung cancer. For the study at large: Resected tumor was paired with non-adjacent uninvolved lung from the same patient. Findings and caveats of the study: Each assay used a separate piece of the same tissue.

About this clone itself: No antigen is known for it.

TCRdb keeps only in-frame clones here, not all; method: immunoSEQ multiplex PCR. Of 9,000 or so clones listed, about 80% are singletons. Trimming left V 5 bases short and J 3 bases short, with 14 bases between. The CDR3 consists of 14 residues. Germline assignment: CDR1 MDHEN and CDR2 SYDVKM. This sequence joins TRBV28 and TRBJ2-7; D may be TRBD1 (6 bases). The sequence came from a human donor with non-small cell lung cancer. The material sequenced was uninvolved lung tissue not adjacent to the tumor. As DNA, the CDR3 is TGTGCCAGCAGTAACAGGGCTCTCTACTACGAGCAGTACTTC. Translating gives CASSNRALYYEQYF.